These T cell receptor beta chains were read from a single sample in a study of shared clonotypes between healthy human individuals. Clones were read by immunoSEQ multiplex PCR, and TCRdb kept only the in-frame ones, dropping some. The table shows some 1.5 million clones, with roughly 95% occurring only once. The sample comprised naive CD4+ T cells sorted from blood. Receptor source: a man aged 30-40 years in good health. The CDR3 runs from the conserved cysteine through the conserved F or W. A D gene is named only where the DNA matches it firmly. The size entry is marked missing in some rows and otherwise reads once, few, many or a size class.

j_call v_call clone_size d_call cdr3_aa cdr3_nt
TRBJ2-1 TRBV18 once TRBD2 CASSPRDYPYNEQFF TGTGCCAGCTCACCCCGGGACTACCCTTACAATGAGCAGTTCTTC
TRBJ1-1 TRBV18 NA NA CASSPANRAGDTEAFF TGTGCCAGCTCACCCGCCAACAGGGCCGGGGACACTGAAGCTTTCTTT
TRBJ1-1 TRBV18 NA NA CASSRITGEAFF TGTGCCAGCTCACGTATAACAGGGGAAGCTTTCTTT
TRBJ2-7 TRBV7-9 NA TRBD1 CASSFPLGTGAHEQYF TGTGCCAGCAGCTTCCCGCTCGGGACAGGGGCCCACGAGCAGTACTTC
TRBJ2-7 TRBV5-5 NA NA CASSYVVGVREQYF TGTGCCAGCAGCTACGTGGTGGGTGTACGGGAGCAGTACTTC
TRBJ1-2 TRBV19 NA NA CASSIPRYGYTF TGTGCCAGTAGTATACCCCGATATGGCTACACCTTC
TRBJ2-2 TRBV7-2 NA NA CASSFRFAQGRKTGELFF TGTGCCAGCAGCTTTCGGTTCGCACAGGGAAGAAAGACCGGGGAGCTGTTTTTT
TRBJ2-3 TRBV7-3 NA NA CASSLDSTVADTQYF TGTGCCAGCAGCTTGGACAGCACGGTTGCAGATACGCAGTATTTT
TRBJ2-1 TRBV7-9 NA TRBD2 CASSLEGLAGVNEQFF TGTGCCAGCAGCTTAGAGGGTCTAGCGGGAGTCAATGAGCAGTTCTTC
TRBJ1-3 TRBV28 NA NA CASSTRQDGNTIYF TGTGCCAGCAGTACCAGACAGGATGGAAACACCATATATTTT
TRBJ2-3 TRBV7-9 NA NA CASSPIDSTDTQYF TGTGCCAGCAGCCCTATTGACAGCACAGATACGCAGTATTTT
TRBJ2-2 TRBV5-6 NA NA CASSLMPSTGELFF TGTGCCAGCAGCTTGATGCCTTCGACCGGGGAGCTGTTTTTT
TRBJ2-3 TRBV7-9 NA NA CASSSRDSTDTQYF TGTGCCAGCAGCTCCCGGGACTCCACAGATACGCAGTATTTT
TRBJ1-5 TRBV6-1 NA NA CASFDIPGSAQHF TGTGCCAGCTTTGACATTCCCGGCTCAGCCCAGCATTTT
TRBJ2-5 TRBV5-5 NA TRBD1 CASSSPGTGPETQYF TGTGCCAGCAGCTCGCCCGGGACAGGACCTGAGACCCAGTACTTC